This is a list of T cell receptor beta chains from one sample in a study of low-dose radiotherapy and immunotherapy resistance in tumors. One entry per CDR3 protein results from TCRdb running MiXCR on the reads. The sample lists almost 40,000 distinct CDR3 sequences; around a third were seen once. Sequenced material: PBMCs, taken before treatment. These receptors were collected from a male donor with gallbladder cancer. Each CDR3 is given without its conserved first and last residue.

v_call	j_call	cdr3_aa
TRBV20-1	TRBJ1-2	SAGSWEGSTYGYT
TRBV10-3	TRBJ1-2	AIRGIGDGGYGYT
TRBV29-1	TRBJ2-1	SVQSVPEQF
TRBV3-1	TRBJ1-3	ASSGNTIY
TRBV7-9	TRBJ1-3	ASSLHGNTIY
TRBV6-1	TRBJ1-2	ASSEAAGPTNYGYT
TRBV5-4	TRBJ1-6	ASSLAGKSSYNSPLH
TRBV12-3/TRBV12-4	TRBJ1-2	ASSPAGQAKYGYT
TRBV4-2	TRBJ2-1	ASSQGGGGGYEQF
TRBV5-4	TRBJ1-2	ASSLYASVAVVYGYT
TRBV5-4	TRBJ1-1	ASSRNRGRGDTEAF
TRBV27	TRBJ1-6	ASSPRTRSSPLH
TRBV20-1	TRBJ1-5	SARDYTLTRNQPQH
TRBV24-1	TRBJ1-1	ATSDPSTGGTEAF
TRBV5-1	TRBJ2-5	ASSLDRSETQY
TRBV18	TRBJ1-3	ASSPSRDGNTIY
TRBV20-1	TRBJ2-3	SGWAPSGGADTQY
TRBV5-1	TRBJ2-1	ASSLAGSGRYNEQF
TRBV9	TRBJ2-7	ASSVRDGVLDEQY
TRBV19	TRBJ1-1	ARRQGMNTEAF
TRBV2	TRBJ2-3	ASKTSGSTDTQY
TRBV4-2	TRBJ2-3	ASSQFSTDTQY
TRBV5-5	TRBJ1-3	ASSFQATGNTIY
TRBV2	TRBJ2-7	ASSGDMGSEQY
TRBV2	TRBJ2-1	ASRADGYNEQF
TRBV28	TRBJ1-1	ASTVLRGGTEAF
TRBV6-2/TRBV6-3	TRBJ1-6	ASSSPPGQRNSPLH
TRBV28	TRBJ2-7	ASSLSGRVSYEQY
TRBV7-2	TRBJ2-1	ASSPRGLGQADNEQF
TRBV20-1	TRBJ2-7	SALAGGRFYEQY
TRBV19	TRBJ1-2	ASSPRSERNYGYT
TRBV24-1	TRBJ2-2	ATSPRDFTGELF
TRBV29-1	TRBJ1-1	STLRDMRAF
TRBV7-2	TRBJ2-7	ASSFQGPYHEQY
TRBV6-2/TRBV6-3	TRBJ2-5	ASSYEVGETQY
TRBV10-3	TRBJ1-5	AISEGDRARH
TRBV28	TRBJ2-1	ASHAGTGFNEQF
TRBV29-1	TRBJ2-1	SVSRNEQF
TRBV7-3	TRBJ2-2	ASSPRAVPAGELF
TRBV7-9	TRBJ1-2	ASSGNRELVYGYT
TRBV7-2	TRBJ2-5	ASSLQRGLAGETQY
TRBV7-3	TRBJ2-3	ASSLSGGKRADTQY
TRBV4-1	TRBJ1-4	ASSQERKLF
TRBV28	TRBJ2-5	ASSKPGQGYETQY
TRBV19	TRBJ2-1	ASSIRPSGYYNEQF
TRBV27	TRBJ1-1	ASRRGAWTEAF
TRBV12-3/TRBV12-4	TRBJ1-1	ASSLREGVNTEAF
TRBV5-1	TRBJ2-2	ASSLDGGGALTGELF